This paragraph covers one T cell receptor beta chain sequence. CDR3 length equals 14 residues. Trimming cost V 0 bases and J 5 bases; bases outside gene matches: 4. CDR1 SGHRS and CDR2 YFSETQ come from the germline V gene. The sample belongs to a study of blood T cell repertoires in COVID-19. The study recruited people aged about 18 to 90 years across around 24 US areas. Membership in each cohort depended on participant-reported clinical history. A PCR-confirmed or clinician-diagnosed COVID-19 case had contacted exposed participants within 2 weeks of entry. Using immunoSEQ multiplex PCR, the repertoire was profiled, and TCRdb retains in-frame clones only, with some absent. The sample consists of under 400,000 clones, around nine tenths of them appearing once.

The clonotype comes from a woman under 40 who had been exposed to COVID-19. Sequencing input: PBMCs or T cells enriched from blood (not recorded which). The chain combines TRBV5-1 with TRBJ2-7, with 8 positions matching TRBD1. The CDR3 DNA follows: TGCGCCAGCAGCTTGGCCGGACAGGGAAACGAGCAGTACTTC. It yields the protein CASSLAGQGNEQYF.